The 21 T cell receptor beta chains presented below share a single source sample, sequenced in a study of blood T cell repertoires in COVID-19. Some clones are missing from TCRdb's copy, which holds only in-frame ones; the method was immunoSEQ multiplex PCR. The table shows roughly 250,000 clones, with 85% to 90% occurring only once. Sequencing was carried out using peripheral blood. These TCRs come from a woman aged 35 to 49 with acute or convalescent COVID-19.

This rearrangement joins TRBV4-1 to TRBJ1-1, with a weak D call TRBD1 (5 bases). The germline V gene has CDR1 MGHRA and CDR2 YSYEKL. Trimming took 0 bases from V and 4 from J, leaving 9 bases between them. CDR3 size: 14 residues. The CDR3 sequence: CASSQDGGSTEAFF. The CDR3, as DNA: TGCGCCAGCAGCCAAGATGGGGGGAGCACTGAAGCTTTCTTT.

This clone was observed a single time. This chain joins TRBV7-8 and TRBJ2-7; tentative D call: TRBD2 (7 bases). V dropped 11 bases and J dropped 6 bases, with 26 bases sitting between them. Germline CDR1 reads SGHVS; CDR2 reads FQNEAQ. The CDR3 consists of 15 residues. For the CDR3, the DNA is TGTGCCTCCCAGGAGGGGGGGGGCCGGGTAGGCGAGCAGTACGTC. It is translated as CASQEGGGRVGEQYV.

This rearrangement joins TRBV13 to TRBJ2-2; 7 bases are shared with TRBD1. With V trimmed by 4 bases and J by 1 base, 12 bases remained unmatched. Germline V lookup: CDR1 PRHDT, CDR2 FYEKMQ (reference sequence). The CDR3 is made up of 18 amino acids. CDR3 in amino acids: CASSSTGWTGVNTGELFF. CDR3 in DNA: TGTGCCAGCAGCTCGACGGGTTGGACAGGTGTGAACACCGGGGAGCTGTTTTTT.

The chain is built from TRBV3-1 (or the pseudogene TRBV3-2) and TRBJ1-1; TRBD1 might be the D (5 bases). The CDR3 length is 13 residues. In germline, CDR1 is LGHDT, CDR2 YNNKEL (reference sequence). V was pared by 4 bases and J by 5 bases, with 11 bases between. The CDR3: CASSLNGGTEAFF. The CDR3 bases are TGTGCCAGCAGCCTCAATGGGGGGACTGAAGCTTTCTTT.

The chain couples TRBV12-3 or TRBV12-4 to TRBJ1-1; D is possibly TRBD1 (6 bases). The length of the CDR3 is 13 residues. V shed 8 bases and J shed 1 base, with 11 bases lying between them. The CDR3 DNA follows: TGTGCCAGCCCGGTGGGGGCGAACACTGAAGCTTTCTTT. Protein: CASPVGANTEAFF.

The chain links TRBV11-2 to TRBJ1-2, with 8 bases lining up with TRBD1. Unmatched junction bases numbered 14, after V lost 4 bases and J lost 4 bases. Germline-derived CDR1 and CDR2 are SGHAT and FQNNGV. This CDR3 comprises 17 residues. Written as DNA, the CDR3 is TGTGCCAGCAGCTCCTATCCCGAACAGGGGGTGGTCTATGGCTACACCTTC. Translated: CASSSYPEQGVVYGYTF.

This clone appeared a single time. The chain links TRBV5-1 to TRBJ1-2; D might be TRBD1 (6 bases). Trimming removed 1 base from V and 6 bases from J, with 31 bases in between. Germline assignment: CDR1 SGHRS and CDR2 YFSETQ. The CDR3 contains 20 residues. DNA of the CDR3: TGCGCCAGCAGCTTGTTCTCGGACGGTCGCTTAGTGAGGGACAATCATGGCTACACCTTC. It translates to CASSLFSDGRLVRDNHGYTF. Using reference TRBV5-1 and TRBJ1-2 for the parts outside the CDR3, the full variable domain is KAGVTQTPRYLIKTRGQQVTLSCSPISGHRSVSWYQQTPGQGLQFLFEYFSETQRNKGNFPGRFSGRQFSNSRSEMNVSTLELGDSALYLCASSLFSDGRLVRDNHGYTFGSGTRLTVV.

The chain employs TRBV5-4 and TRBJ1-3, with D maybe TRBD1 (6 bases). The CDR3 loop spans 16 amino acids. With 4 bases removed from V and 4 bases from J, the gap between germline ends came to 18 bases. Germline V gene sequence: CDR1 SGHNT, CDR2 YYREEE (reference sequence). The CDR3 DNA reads TGTGCCAGCAGCAACACAGGGATACTGGGCGGAAACACCATATATTTT. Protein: CASSNTGILGGNTIYF. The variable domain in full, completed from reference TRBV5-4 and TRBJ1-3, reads ETGVTQSPTHLIKTRGQQVTLRCSSQSGHNTVSWYQQALGQGPQFIFQYYREEENGRGNFPPRFSGLQFPNYSSELNVNALELDDSALYLCASSNTGILGGNTIYFGEGSWLTVV.

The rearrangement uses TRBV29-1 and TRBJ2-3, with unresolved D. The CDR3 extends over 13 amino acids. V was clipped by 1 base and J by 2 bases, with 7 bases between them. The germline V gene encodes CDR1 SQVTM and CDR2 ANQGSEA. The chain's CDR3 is CSVEVQITDTQYF. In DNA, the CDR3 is TGCAGCGTTGAAGTACAGATCACAGATACGCAGTATTTT.

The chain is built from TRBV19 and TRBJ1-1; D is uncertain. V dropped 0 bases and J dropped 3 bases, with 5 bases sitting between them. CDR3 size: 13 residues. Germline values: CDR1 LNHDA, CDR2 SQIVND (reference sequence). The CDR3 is CASSIDRDTEAFF. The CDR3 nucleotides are TGTGCCAGTAGTATAGATCGTGACACTGAAGCTTTCTTT.

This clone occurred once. This CDR3 reads CASSQDFPDTYYGYTF. CDR3 nucleotides: TGTGCCAGCAGCCAAGATTTTCCCGACACTTATTATGGCTACACCTTC. The rearrangement joins TRBV4-2 to TRBJ1-2; the D is unclear. The germline CDR1 and CDR2 sequences are LGHNA and YNFKEQ. Trimming left V 0 bases short and J 5 bases short, with 16 bases between. This CDR3 has 16 amino acids.

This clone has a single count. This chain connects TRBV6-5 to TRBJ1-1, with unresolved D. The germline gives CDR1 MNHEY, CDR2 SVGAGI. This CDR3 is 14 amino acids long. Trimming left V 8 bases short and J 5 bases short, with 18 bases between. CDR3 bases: TGTGCCAGCGCTAATCCGGGATTGGGGACTGAAGCTTTCTTT. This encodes CASANPGLGTEAFF.

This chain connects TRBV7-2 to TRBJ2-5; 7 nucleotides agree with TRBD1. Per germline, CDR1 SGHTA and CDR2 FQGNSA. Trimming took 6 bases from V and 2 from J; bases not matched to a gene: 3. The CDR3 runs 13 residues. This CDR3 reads CASSGGQQETQYF. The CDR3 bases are TGTGCCAGCAGTGGGGGACAGCAAGAGACCCAGTACTTC. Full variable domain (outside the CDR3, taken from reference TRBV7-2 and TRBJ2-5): GAGVSQSPSNKVTEKGKDVELRCDPISGHTALYWYRQSLGQGLEFLIYFQGNSAPDKSGLPSDRFSAERTGGSVSTLTIQRTQQEDSAVYLCASSGGQQETQYFGPGTRLLVL.

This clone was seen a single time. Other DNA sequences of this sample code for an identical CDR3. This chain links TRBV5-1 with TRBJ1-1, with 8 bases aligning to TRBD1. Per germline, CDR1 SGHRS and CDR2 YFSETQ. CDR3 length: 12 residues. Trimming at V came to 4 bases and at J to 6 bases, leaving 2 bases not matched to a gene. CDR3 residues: CASSTQGAEAFF. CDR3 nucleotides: TGCGCCAGCAGCACACAGGGGGCTGAAGCTTTCTTT.

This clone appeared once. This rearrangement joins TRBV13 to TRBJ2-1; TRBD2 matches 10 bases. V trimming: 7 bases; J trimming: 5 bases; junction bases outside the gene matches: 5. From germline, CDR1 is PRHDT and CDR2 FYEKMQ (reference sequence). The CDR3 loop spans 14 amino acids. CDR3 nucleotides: TGTGCCAGCAACAGCGGGGGGGCGGACAATGAGCAGTTCTTC. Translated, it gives CASNSGGADNEQFF.

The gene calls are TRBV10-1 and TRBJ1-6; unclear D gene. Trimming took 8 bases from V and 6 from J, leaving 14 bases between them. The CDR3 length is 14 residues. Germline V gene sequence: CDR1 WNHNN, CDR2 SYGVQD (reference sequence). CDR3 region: CASGVLTSNSPLHF. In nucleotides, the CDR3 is TGCGCCAGCGGAGTACTCACCTCTAATTCACCCCTCCACTTT.

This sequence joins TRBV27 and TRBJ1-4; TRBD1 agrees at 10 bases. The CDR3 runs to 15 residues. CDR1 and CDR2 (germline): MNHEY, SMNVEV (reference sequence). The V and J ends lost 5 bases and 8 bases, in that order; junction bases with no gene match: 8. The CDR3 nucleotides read TGTGCCAGCAGTCCACGACAGGGGGCTGGGGAAAAACTGTTTTTT. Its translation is CASSPRQGAGEKLFF.

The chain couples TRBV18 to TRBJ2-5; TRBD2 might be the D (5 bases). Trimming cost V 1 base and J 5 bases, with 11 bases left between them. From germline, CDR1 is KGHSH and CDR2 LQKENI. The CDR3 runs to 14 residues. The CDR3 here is CASSPLGLRETQYF. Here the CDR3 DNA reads TGTGCCAGCTCACCACTTGGACTGAGGGAGACCCAGTACTTC.

The CDR3 region has the DNA TGTGCCTGGAGTGTACTACGGGGAGGGATGACTGAAGCTTTCTTT. This translates into CAWSVLRGGMTEAFF. The chain joins TRBV30 to TRBJ1-1, with no clear D. Germline loops: CDR1 GTSNPN, CDR2 SVGIG (reference sequence). The CDR3 covers 15 residues. V gave up 0 bases and J gave up 5 bases, with 16 bases separating them.

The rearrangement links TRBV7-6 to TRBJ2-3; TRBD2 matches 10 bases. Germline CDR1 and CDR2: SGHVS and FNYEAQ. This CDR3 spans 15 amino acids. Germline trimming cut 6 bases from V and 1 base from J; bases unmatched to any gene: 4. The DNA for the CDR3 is TGTGCCAGCAGTAAGCTAGCGGGGGGCACAGATACGCAGTATTTT. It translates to CASSKLAGGTDTQYF.

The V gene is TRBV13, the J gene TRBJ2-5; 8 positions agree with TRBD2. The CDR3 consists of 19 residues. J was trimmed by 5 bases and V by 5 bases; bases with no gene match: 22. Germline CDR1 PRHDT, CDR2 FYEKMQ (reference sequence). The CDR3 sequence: CASSVAGASTIRGGETQYF. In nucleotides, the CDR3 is TGTGCCAGCAGCGTTGCCGGGGCCTCGACTATCCGCGGGGGGGAGACCCAGTACTTC.